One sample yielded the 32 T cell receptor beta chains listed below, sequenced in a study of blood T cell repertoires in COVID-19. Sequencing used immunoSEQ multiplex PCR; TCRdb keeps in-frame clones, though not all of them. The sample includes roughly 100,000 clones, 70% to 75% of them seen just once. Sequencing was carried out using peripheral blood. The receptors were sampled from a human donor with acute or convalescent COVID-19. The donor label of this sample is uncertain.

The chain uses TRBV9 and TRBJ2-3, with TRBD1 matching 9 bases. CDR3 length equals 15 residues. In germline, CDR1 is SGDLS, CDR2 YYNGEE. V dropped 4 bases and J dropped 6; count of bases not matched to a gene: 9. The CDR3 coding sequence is TGTGCCAGCAGCCCCCGGGACAGGGCGCTTGATACGCAGTATTTT. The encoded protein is CASSPRDRALDTQYF.

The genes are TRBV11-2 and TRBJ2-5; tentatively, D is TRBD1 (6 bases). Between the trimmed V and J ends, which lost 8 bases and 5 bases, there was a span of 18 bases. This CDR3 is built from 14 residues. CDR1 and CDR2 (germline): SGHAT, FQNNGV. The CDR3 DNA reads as TGTGCCAGCGACACAGGGCAGGTTGGGGAGACCCAGTACTTC. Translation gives CASDTGQVGETQYF.

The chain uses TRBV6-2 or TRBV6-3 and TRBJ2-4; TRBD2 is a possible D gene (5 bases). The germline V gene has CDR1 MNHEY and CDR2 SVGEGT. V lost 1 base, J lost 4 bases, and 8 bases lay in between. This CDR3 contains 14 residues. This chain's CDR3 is CASSYYSGKNIQYF. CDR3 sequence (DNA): TGTGCCAGCAGTTACTATTCGGGAAAAAACATTCAGTACTTC.

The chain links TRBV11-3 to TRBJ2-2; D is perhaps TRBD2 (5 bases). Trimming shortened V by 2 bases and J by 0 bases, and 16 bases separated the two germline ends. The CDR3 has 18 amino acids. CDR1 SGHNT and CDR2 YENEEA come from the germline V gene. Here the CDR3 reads CASSLSVDTGANTGELFF. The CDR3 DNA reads TGTGCCAGCAGCTTAAGTGTAGATACCGGGGCGAACACCGGGGAGCTGTTTTTT.

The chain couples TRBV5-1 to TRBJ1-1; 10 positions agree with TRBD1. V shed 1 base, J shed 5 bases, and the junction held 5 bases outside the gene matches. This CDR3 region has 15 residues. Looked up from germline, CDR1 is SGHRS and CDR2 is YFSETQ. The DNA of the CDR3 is TGCGCCAGCAGCTTGCGGACAGGGGGTAGTACTGAAGCTTTCTTT. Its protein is CASSLRTGGSTEAFF.

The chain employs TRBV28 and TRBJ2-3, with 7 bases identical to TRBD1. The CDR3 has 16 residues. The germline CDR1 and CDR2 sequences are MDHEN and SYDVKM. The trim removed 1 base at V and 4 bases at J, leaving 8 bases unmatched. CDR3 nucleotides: TGTGCCAGCAGTTTATACCGACAGGGCGGCGCAGATACGCAGTATTTT. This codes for CASSLYRQGGADTQYF.

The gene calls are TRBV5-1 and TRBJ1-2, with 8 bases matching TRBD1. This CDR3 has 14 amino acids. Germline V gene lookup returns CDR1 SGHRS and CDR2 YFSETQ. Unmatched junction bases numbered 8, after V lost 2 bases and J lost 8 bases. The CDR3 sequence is CASSFAGPGGGYTF. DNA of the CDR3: TGCGCCAGCAGCTTTGCTGGGCCAGGGGGCGGCTACACCTTC. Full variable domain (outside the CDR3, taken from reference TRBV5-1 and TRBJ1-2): KAGVTQTPRYLIKTRGQQVTLSCSPISGHRSVSWYQQTPGQGLQFLFEYFSETQRNKGNFPGRFSGRQFSNSRSEMNVSTLELGDSALYLCASSFAGPGGGYTFGSGTRLTVV.

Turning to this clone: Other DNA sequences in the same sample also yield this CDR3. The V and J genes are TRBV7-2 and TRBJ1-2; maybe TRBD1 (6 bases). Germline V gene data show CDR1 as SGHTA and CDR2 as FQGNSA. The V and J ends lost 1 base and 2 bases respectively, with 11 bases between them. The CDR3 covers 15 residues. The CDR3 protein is CASSLGSGVNYGYTF. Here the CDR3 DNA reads TGTGCCAGCAGCTTAGGTTCAGGGGTGAACTATGGCTACACCTTC.

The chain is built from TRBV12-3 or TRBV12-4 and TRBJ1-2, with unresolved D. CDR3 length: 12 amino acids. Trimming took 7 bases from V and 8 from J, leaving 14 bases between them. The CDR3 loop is CASKRGAYGYTF. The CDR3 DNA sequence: TGTGCCAGCAAGCGTGGAGCCTACGGCTACACCTTC.

CDR3 residues: CASRGNTGVLNEQFF. The CDR3 nucleotides are TGTGCCAGCAGGGGAAATACAGGAGTTTTAAATGAGCAGTTCTTC. J is TRBJ2-1 and V is TRBV28; D may be TRBD1 (5 bases). V was pared by 6 bases and J by 7 bases, with 19 bases between. Germline V CDR1 and CDR2: MDHEN, SYDVKM. The CDR3 runs 15 residues. The whole variable domain, remainder taken from reference TRBV28 and TRBJ2-1, is DVKVTQSSRYLVKRTGEKVFLECVQDMDHENMFWYRQDPGLGLRLIYFSYDVKMKEKGDIPEGYSVSREKKERFSLILESASTNQTSMYLCASRGNTGVLNEQFFGPGTRLTVL.

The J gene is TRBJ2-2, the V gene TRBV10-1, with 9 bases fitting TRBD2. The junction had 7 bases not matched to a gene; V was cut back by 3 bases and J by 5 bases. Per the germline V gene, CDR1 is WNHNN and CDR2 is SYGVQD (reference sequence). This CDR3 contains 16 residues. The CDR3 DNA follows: TGCGCCAGCAGTGACGGCGGGGGGGCCGATACCGGGGAGCTGTTTTTT. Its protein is CASSDGGGADTGELFF.

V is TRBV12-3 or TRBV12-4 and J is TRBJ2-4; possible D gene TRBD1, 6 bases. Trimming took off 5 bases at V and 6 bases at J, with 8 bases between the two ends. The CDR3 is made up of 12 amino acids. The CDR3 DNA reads TGTGCCAGCAGTCAACAGGGAAACATTCAGTACTTC. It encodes CASSQQGNIQYF.

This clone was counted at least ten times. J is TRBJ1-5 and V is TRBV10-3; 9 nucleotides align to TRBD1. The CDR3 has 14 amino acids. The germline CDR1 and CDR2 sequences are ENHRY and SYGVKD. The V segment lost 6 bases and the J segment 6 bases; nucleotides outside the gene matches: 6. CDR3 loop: CAISQTGGSQPQHF. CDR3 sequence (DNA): TGTGCCATCAGCCAGACAGGGGGGAGTCAGCCCCAGCATTTT.

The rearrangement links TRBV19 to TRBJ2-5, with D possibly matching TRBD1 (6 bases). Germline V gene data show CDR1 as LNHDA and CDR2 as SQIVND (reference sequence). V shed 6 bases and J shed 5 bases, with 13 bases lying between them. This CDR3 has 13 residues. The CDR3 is CASSPRGWETQYF. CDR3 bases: TGTGCCAGTAGCCCCAGGGGATGGGAGACCCAGTACTTC.

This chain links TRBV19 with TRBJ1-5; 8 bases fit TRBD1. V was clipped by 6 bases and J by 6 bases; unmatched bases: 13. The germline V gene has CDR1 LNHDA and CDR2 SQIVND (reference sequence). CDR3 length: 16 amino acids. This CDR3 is CASSPRGTGGFQPQHF. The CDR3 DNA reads TGTGCCAGTAGCCCGAGAGGGACAGGCGGGTTTCAGCCCCAGCATTTT.

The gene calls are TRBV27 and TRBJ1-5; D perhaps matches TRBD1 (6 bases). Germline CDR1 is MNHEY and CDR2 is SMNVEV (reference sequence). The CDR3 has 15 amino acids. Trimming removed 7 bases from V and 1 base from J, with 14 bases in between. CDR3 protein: CASNIPQGSNQPQHF. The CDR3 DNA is TGTGCCAGCAACATCCCGCAGGGGAGCAATCAGCCCCAGCATTTT.

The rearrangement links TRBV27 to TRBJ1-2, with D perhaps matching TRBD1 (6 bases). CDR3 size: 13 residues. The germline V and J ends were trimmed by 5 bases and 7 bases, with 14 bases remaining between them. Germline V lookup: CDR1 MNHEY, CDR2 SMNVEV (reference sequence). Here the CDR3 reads CASSARGGGGYTF. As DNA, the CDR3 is TGTGCCAGCAGTGCCCGGGGAGGGGGTGGCTACACCTTC.

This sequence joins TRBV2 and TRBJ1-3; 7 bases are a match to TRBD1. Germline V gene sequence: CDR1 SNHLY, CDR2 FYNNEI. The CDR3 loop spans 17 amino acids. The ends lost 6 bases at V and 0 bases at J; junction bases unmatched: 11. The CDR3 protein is CASRTSGTDFSGNTIYF. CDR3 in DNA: TGTGCCAGCAGGACCTCCGGGACAGATTTCTCTGGAAACACCATATATTTT.

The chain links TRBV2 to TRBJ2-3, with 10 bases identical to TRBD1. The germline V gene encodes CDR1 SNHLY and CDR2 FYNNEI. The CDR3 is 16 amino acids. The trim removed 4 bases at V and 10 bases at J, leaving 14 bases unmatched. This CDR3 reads CASSGLPGQGGSAQYF. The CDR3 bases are TGTGCCAGCAGTGGCCTTCCCGGACAGGGGGGCTCGGCGCAGTATTTT.

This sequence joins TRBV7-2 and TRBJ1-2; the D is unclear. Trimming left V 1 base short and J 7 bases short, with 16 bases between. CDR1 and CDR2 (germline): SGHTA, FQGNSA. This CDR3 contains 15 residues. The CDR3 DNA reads TGTGCCAGCAGCTTAGAGGGTGGGAGGATCACTGGCTACACCTTC. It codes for CASSLEGGRITGYTF. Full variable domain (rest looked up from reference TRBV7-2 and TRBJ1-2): GAGVSQSPSNKVTEKGKDVELRCDPISGHTALYWYRQSLGQGLEFLIYFQGNSAPDKSGLPSDRFSAERTGGSVSTLTIQRTQQEDSAVYLCASSLEGGRITGYTFGSGTRLTVV.

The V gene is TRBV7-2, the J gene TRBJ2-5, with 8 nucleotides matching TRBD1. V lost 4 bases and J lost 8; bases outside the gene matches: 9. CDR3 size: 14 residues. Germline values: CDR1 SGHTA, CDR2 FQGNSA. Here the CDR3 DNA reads TGTGCCAGCAGCTCCCGGACAGGGTTTGACACCCAGTACTTC. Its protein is CASSSRTGFDTQYF.

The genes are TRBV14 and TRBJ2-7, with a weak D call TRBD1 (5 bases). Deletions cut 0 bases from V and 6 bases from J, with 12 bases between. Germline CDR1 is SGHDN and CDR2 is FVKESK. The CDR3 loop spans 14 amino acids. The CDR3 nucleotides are TGTGCCAGCAGCCAAGACAGGGTAGGGTCCGAGCAGTACTTC. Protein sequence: CASSQDRVGSEQYF.

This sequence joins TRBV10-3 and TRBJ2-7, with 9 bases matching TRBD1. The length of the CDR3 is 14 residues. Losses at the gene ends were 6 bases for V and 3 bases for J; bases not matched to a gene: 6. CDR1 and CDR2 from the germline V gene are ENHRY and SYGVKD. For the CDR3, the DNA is TGTGCCATCAGCACGACAGGGGGGGGCTACGAGCAGTACTTC. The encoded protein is CAISTTGGGYEQYF.

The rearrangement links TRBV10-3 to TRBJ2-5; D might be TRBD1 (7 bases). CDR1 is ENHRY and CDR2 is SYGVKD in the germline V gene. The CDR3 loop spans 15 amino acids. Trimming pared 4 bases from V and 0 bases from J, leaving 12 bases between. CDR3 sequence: CAISGPRGDQETQYF. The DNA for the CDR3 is TGTGCCATCAGTGGTCCCAGGGGGGACCAAGAGACCCAGTACTTC.

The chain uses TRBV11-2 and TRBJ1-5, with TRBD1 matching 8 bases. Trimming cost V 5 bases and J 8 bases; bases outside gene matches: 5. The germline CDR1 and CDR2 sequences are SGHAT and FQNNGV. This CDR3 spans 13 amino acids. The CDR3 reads CASSRDRKEPQHF. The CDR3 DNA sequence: TGTGCCAGCAGCCGGGACAGGAAGGAGCCCCAGCATTTT. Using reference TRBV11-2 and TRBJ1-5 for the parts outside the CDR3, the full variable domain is EAGVAQSPRYKIIEKRQSVAFWCNPISGHATLYWYQQILGQGPKLLIQFQNNGVVDDSQLPKDRFSAERLKGVDSTLKIQPAKLEDSAVYLCASSRDRKEPQHFGDGTRLSIL.

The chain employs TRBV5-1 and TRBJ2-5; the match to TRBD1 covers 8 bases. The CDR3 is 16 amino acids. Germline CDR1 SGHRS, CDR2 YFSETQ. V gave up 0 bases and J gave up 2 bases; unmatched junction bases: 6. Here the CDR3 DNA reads TGCGCCAGCAGCTTGGGACCGGACAGGGCGCAAGAGACCCAGTACTTC. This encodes CASSLGPDRAQETQYF.

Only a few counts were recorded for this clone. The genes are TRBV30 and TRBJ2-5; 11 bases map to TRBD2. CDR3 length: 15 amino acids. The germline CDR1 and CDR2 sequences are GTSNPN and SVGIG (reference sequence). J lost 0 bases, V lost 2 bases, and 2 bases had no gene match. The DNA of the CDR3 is TGTGCCTGGAGTCGACTAGCGGGGTACCAAGAGACCCAGTACTTC. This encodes CAWSRLAGYQETQYF.

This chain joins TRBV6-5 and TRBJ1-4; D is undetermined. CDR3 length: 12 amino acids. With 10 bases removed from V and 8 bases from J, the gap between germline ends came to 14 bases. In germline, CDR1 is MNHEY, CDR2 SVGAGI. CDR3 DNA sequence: TGTGCCACAGCGGAGGTGAGGGAAAAACTGTTTTTT. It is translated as CATAEVREKLFF.

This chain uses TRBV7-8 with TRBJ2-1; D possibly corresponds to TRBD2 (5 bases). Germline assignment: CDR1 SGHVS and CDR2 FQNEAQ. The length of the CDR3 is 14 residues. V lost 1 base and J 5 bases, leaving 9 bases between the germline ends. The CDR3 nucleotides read TGTGCCAGCAGCTTAGTCCCGGGGAACAATGAGCAGTTCTTC. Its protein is CASSLVPGNNEQFF.

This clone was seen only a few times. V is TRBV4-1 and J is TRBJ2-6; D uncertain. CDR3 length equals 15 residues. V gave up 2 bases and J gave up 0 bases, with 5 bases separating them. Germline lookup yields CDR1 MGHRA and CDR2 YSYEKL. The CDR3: CASSQPSSGANVLTF. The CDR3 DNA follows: TGCGCCAGCAGCCAACCCTCCTCTGGGGCCAACGTCCTGACTTTC.

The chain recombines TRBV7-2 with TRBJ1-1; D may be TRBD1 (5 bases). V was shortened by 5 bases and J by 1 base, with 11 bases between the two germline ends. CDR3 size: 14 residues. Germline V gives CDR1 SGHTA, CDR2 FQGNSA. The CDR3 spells CASSDSLRNTEAFF. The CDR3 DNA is TGTGCCAGCAGCGACAGCTTACGGAACACTGAAGCTTTCTTT.

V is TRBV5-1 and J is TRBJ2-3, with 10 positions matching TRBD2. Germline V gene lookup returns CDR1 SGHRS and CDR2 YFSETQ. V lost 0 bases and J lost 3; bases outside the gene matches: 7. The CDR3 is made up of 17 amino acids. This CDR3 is CASSLAWLAGETDTQYF. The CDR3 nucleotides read TGCGCCAGCAGCTTGGCATGGCTAGCGGGGGAAACAGATACGCAGTATTTT.